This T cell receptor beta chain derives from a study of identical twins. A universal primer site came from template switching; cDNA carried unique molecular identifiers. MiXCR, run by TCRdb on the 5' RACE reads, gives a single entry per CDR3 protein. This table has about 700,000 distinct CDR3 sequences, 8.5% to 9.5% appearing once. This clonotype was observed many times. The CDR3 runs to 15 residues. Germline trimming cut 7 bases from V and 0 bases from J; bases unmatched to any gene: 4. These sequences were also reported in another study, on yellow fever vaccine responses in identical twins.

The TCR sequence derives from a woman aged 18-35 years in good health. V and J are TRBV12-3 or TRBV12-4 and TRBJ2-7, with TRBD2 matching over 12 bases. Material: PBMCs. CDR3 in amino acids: CASTLAGGPSYEQYF. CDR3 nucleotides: TGTGCCAGCACTCTAGCGGGAGGGCCCTCCTACGAGCAGTACTTC.